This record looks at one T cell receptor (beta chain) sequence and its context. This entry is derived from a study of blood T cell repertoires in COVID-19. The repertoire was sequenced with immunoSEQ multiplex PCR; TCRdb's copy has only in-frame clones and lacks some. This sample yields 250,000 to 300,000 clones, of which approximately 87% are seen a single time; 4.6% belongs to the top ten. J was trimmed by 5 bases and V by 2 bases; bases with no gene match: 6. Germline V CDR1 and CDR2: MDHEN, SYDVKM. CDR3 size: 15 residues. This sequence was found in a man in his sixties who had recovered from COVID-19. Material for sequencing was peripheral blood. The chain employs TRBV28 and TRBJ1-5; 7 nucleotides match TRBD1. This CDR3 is CASSLRTGGYQPQHF. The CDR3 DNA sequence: TGTGCCAGCAGTTTACGGACAGGAGGCTATCAGCCCCAGCATTTT.